This TCR beta chain appears in the sequencing data of a study of T cell repertoires in cytomegalovirus infection. About the study: It was the public TCR beta signatures that indicated both CMV infection and matching HLA type. Notes on the study in general: Accumulated public TCR beta family frequency recognized individuals carrying CMV together with the relevant HLA. In two of eight donors, the top clonotype was HLA-C-restricted CMV-specific.

This clonotype was detected a few times. Its specificity is unknown. MiXCR, run by TCRdb on the reads, gives a single entry per CDR3 protein. Of approximately 700,000 distinct CDR3 sequences in the sample, 35% to 45% were seen once. Germline CDR1 MNHEY, CDR2 SMNVEV (reference sequence). J lost 5 bases, V lost 10 bases, and 8 bases had no gene match. CDR3 size: 14 residues. The clonotype was recovered from a human donor in good health (CMV status not recorded). Some clones in this sample may be carry-over from other donors' samples. The chain carries TRBV27 and TRBJ1-5; 10 nucleotides agree with TRBD1. Sequenced: PBMCs. The CDR3 loop is CATRGTGEDQPQHF. The CDR3 region has the DNA TGTGCCACCCGGGGGACAGGGGAGGATCAGCCCCAGCATTTT.